The clone carrying this TCR beta chain occurred a few times. The antigen is unknown. This entry belongs to a study of cytomegalovirus exposure and HLA in healthy donors. Study results and limitations: Later work showed greater clonal expansion in HLA-associated TCR beta chains than in equally common others. In an earlier analysis, in some 600 donors, most V segments appeared productive either ~87% or ~30% of the time. Researchers reported in a later analysis that a missense DCLRE1C variant was tied to TCR beta V- and J-gene trimming.

The V gene's germline CDR1 is ENHRY and CDR2 SYGVKD. The CDR3 runs to 13 residues. Between the trimmed V and J ends, which lost 4 bases and 1 base, there was a span of 7 bases. 13 Jbeta primers and 60 Vbeta primers were used for the PCR. Measured with immunoSEQ multiplex PCR; TCRdb has only the in-frame clones, and not every one. The sample holds roughly 92,000 clones, roughly 80% seen once. The sample comprised PBMCs. The TCR sequence derives from a man aged 50-60 years in good health and CMV-seropositive. V gene TRBV10-3 combines with J gene TRBJ1-1, with D possibly being TRBD1 (6 bases). CDR3 region: CAISGTANTEAFF. The CDR3 region has the DNA TGTGCCATCAGTGGGACAGCGAACACTGAAGCTTTCTTT.